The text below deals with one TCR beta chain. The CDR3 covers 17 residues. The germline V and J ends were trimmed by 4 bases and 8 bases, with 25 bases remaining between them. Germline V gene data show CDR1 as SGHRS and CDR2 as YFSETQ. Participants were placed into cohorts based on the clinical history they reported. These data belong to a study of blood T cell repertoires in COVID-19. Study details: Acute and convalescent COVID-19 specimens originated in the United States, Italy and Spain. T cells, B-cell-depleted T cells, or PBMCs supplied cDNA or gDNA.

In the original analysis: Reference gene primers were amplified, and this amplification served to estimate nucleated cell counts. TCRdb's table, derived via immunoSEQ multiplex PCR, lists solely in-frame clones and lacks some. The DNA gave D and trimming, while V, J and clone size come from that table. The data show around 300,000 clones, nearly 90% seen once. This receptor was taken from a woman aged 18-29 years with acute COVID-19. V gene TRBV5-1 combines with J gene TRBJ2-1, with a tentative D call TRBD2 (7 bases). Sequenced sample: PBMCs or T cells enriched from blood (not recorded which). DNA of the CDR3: TGCGCCAGCAGCCCCGGGTGGGGGGGGCCCGGTCCTGATGAGCAGTTCTTC. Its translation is CASSPGWGGPGPDEQFF.